Shown below are 5 T cell receptor beta chains from a single sample sequenced in a study of blood T cell repertoires in COVID-19. Method: immunoSEQ multiplex PCR; TCRdb's copy keeps in-frame clones and lacks some. Of around 270,000 clones listed, over 75% are singletons. Sequenced: PBMCs or T cells enriched from blood (not recorded which). These receptors originate from a woman between 35 and 50 years old who had been exposed to COVID-19.

The chain uses TRBV27 and TRBJ1-6; TRBD1 matches at 8 bases. Germline V gene lookup returns CDR1 MNHEY and CDR2 SMNVEV (reference sequence). The CDR3 sequence is 16 residues long. V was clipped by 4 bases and J by 9 bases; unmatched bases: 11. CDR3 sequence: CASSYTERTGRSPLHF. CDR3 bases: TGTGCCAGCAGTTACACGGAGAGGACAGGGCGTTCACCCCTCCACTTT.

V and J are TRBV7-8 and TRBJ1-1; maybe TRBD1 (5 bases). Trimming stripped 1 base from V and 0 bases from J, with 9 bases between. CDR1 SGHVS and CDR2 FQNEAQ come from the germline V gene. The CDR3 contains 15 residues. CDR3 sequence: CASSLGQQMNTEAFF. CDR3 DNA sequence: TGTGCCAGCAGCTTAGGACAGCAGATGAACACTGAAGCTTTCTTT.

V is TRBV7-3 and J is TRBJ2-2, with 7 nucleotides matching TRBD1. Germline CDR1 SGHTA, CDR2 FQGTGA. Unmatched junction bases numbered 9, after V lost 5 bases and J lost 6 bases. The CDR3 length is 15 residues. CDR3 region: CASSEQHRGAGELFF. CDR3 DNA: TGTGCCAGCAGCGAACAACACAGGGGCGCCGGGGAGCTGTTTTTT.

Of note for this clone: One junction end does not reproduce the germline sequence, and a read error may be involved. This chain connects TRBV5-1 to TRBJ2-6, with 11 positions matching TRBD2. In germline, CDR1 is SGHRS, CDR2 YFSETQ. The CDR3 runs 18 residues. The CDR3, as DNA: TGTGCCAGCAGCTACACGACTAGCGGGATAACTGGGGCCAACGTCCTGACTTTC. This codes for CASSYTTSGITGANVLTF.

The chain combines TRBV6-2 or TRBV6-3 with TRBJ2-7; 8 positions match TRBD1. Trimming at V came to 1 base and at J to 7 bases, leaving 6 bases not matched to a gene. This CDR3 region has 14 residues. Germline V gives CDR1 MNHEY, CDR2 SVGEGT. In DNA, the CDR3 is TGTGCCAGCAGTTACTATCCAGGGGGCAAAGAGCAGTACTTC. As protein: CASSYYPGGKEQYF.